This T cell receptor beta chain was documented in a study of blood T cell dynamics during melanoma immunotherapy. Overall study context: Patients with metastatic melanoma got pembrolizumab or nivolumab-ipilimumab as first-line care.

Time point noted: week 3, after first cycle of checkpoint inhibitor. Disease control meant complete response, partial response or stable disease at 12 weeks. No patient had earlier systemic cancer treatment, concurrent immunosuppressants, or another active cancer. Each cfDNA sample had a fixed 40 ng loaded. Sequencing was performed with immunoSEQ multiplex PCR; in TCRdb, only in-frame clones are kept and a portion is missing. The sample contains some 860 clones, about 85% of which appear only once. Germline CDR1 and CDR2: SGHDT and YYEEEE. The CDR3 is 15 amino acids. Trimming removed 0 bases from V and 1 base from J; junction bases left unmatched: 2.

This TCR was recovered from a human donor with melanoma. The chain recombines TRBV5-6 with TRBJ2-3; TRBD1 agrees at 7 bases. Here the sequenced sample was cell-free DNA from blood, taken from a patient treated with checkpoint blockade. The CDR3 DNA reads TGTGCCAGCAGCTTGGAGGGGGCGGGCACAGATACGCAGTATTTT. This translates into CASSLEGAGTDTQYF.